This TCR beta chain emerged from a study of post-analysis software for immune sequencing data. Study as a whole: Included among the disease courses, which were recorded for the cohort, were relapsing-remitting, secondary progressive and progressive-relapsing multiple sclerosis. Study observations and caveats: Normalized Chao1 diversity was significantly reduced in patients versus controls. F measure grouped same-batch samples tightly together. With TRBV5-6, TRBV5-1 and TRBV20-1 included, several TRBV segments were more frequent in patients than in controls.

Libraries were made from TCR beta cDNA, and they carried unique molecular identifiers. With about 0.95 to 11 million T cells as the source, 400,000 to 550,000 cDNA molecules resulted. Via MiXCR, TCRdb re-called the PCR reads, giving one row per CDR3 protein. The repertoire holds about 540,000 distinct CDR3 sequences, with roughly 34% as singletons. In germline, CDR1 is SGHKS, CDR2 YYEKEE (reference sequence). V shed 1 base and J shed 3 bases, with 10 bases lying between them. The CDR3 has 14 residues. A note on this clonotype: Antigen unknown.

The clonotype comes from a girl aged 2-17 years with multiple sclerosis. The specimen was blood. The chain links TRBV5-5 to TRBJ1-1, with D tentatively TRBD1 (6 bases). The CDR3 reads CASSLTGPDTEAFF. CDR3 in DNA: TGTGCCAGCAGCTTGACAGGGCCCGACACTGAAGCTTTCTTT.